These T cell receptor beta chains were read from a single sample in a study of blood T cell repertoires in COVID-19. The repertoire was sequenced with immunoSEQ multiplex PCR; TCRdb's copy has only in-frame clones and lacks some. The profile shows 300,000 to 350,000 clones, around nine tenths of them singletons. Sequenced: PBMCs or T cells enriched from blood (not recorded which). These receptors were obtained from a woman aged 30 to 39 who had been exposed to COVID-19. Both conserved end residues are part of each CDR3. Each record gives: J gene, V gene, D gene, clone size, CDR3 DNA, CDR3 protein. D genes are given only for firm matches. Size is stated for part of the rows, as once, few or many counts, or as a class when the clone is expanded.

J gene: TRBJ1-1
V gene: TRBV5-6
D gene: -
clone size: -
CDR3 DNA: TGTGCCAGCAGCTTGGTAGGAGGTCGGGAAGCTTTCTTT
CDR3 protein: CASSLVGGREAFF

J gene: TRBJ2-5
V gene: TRBV5-1
D gene: -
clone size: -
CDR3 DNA: TGCGCCAGCAGCTTGAATACGGGAGCCACGAGAGAGACCCAGTACTTC
CDR3 protein: CASSLNTGATRETQYF

J gene: TRBJ2-7
V gene: TRBV7-9
D gene: -
clone size: -
CDR3 DNA: TGTGCCAGCAGCTTAGGGTTAGCGATCTACGAGCAGTACTTC
CDR3 protein: CASSLGLAIYEQYF

J gene: TRBJ2-1
V gene: TRBV19
D gene: TRBD2
clone size: -
CDR3 DNA: TGTGCCAGTAGTATAGCGGGAGGCCCGTACAATGAGCAGTTCTTC
CDR3 protein: CASSIAGGPYNEQFF

J gene: TRBJ2-3
V gene: TRBV10-3
D gene: TRBD1
clone size: -
CDR3 DNA: TGTGCCATCGCCAGAAGGACAGGGGGCACAGATACGCAGTATTTT
CDR3 protein: CAIARRTGGTDTQYF

J gene: TRBJ1-1
V gene: TRBV27
D gene: -
clone size: few
CDR3 DNA: TGTGCCAGCAGTTTAGAAAGGGGCATGAACACTGAAGCTTTCTTT
CDR3 protein: CASSLERGMNTEAFF

J gene: TRBJ2-7
V gene: TRBV5-1
D gene: TRBD1
clone size: -
CDR3 DNA: TGCGCCAGCAGCTTTCCGGACAGGGCCTCTCCCTACGAGCAGTACTTC
CDR3 protein: CASSFPDRASPYEQYF

J gene: TRBJ1-1
V gene: TRBV10-2
D gene: TRBD1
clone size: -
CDR3 DNA: TGCGCCAGCACCTCGACAGGGGTCACTGAAGCTTTCTTT
CDR3 protein: CASTSTGVTEAFF

J gene: TRBJ1-3
V gene: TRBV28
D gene: -
clone size: -
CDR3 DNA: TGTGCCAGCAGCCCCCCCCAGGGGCAACGTGGAAACACCATATATTTT
CDR3 protein: CASSPPQGQRGNTIYF

J gene: TRBJ2-3
V gene: TRBV4-1
D gene: TRBD2
clone size: -
CDR3 DNA: TGCGCCAGCAGCCTGAGCGGGAGGATTCCTGGGACAGATACGCAGTATTTT
CDR3 protein: CASSLSGRIPGTDTQYF

J gene: TRBJ1-4
V gene: TRBV12-5
D gene: TRBD1
clone size: -
CDR3 DNA: TGTGCTAGTGGACTCTCACCGGGACAGAGCCTCACTAATGAAAAACTGTTTTTT
CDR3 protein: CASGLSPGQSLTNEKLFF

J gene: TRBJ2-2
V gene: TRBV7-9
D gene: -
clone size: -
CDR3 DNA: TGTGCCAGCAGCATCGGTGGAGAATTGAACACCGGGGAGCTGTTTTTT
CDR3 protein: CASSIGGELNTGELFF

J gene: TRBJ1-1
V gene: TRBV28
D gene: TRBD1
clone size: -
CDR3 DNA: TGTGCCAGCAGGGCTGACAGGGTGGACGCTGAAGCTTTCTTT
CDR3 protein: CASRADRVDAEAFF

J gene: TRBJ1-1
V gene: TRBV14
D gene: TRBD1
clone size: -
CDR3 DNA: TGTGCCAGCAGCCAAGTGCAGGGGGCCCCTTTGAACACTGAAGCTTTCTTT
CDR3 protein: CASSQVQGAPLNTEAFF

J gene: TRBJ2-1
V gene: TRBV7-4
D gene: TRBD1
clone size: -
CDR3 DNA: TGTGCCAGCAGCCGGACAGGGGGAATGTATGAGCAGTTCTTC
CDR3 protein: CASSRTGGMYEQFF

J gene: TRBJ1-1
V gene: TRBV9
D gene: -
clone size: -
CDR3 DNA: TGTGCCAGCAGCGTAGCAGGGGTGGCCGAAGCTTTCTTT
CDR3 protein: CASSVAGVAEAFF

J gene: TRBJ2-3
V gene: TRBV9
D gene: -
clone size: once
CDR3 DNA: TGTGCCAGCAGCGTAGAATTTTTAGGAGCCGTTACGCAGTATTTT
CDR3 protein: CASSVEFLGAVTQYF

J gene: TRBJ1-1
V gene: TRBV13
D gene: -
clone size: -
CDR3 DNA: TGTGCCAGCAGCTCACAGGGAATGAACACTGAAGCTTTCTTT
CDR3 protein: CASSSQGMNTEAFF

J gene: TRBJ1-4
V gene: TRBV7-9
D gene: -
clone size: -
CDR3 DNA: TGTGCCAGCAGCCCCCCCCTTTCAACTAATGAAAAACTGTTTTTT
CDR3 protein: CASSPPLSTNEKLFF

J gene: TRBJ2-7
V gene: TRBV3-1/TRBV3-2
D gene: TRBD1
clone size: -
CDR3 DNA: TGTGCCAGCAGCCAAGCCGGGGACAGGGTCCCCTACGAGCAGTACTTC
CDR3 protein: CASSQAGDRVPYEQYF

J gene: TRBJ2-2
V gene: TRBV19
D gene: TRBD1
clone size: -
CDR3 DNA: TGTGCCAGTAGTAGGACAGGGGGCGCATTGACCGGGGAGCTGTTTTTT
CDR3 protein: CASSRTGGALTGELFF

J gene: TRBJ1-2
V gene: TRBV3-1/TRBV3-2
D gene: -
clone size: -
CDR3 DNA: TGTGCCAGCAGCCAAGGATCGGGGGGCTACACCTTC
CDR3 protein: CASSQGSGGYTF

J gene: TRBJ1-3
V gene: TRBV29-1
D gene: TRBD1
clone size: -
CDR3 DNA: TGCAGCGTTGGAGGAACAGGGGGTTCTGGAAACACCATATATTTT
CDR3 protein: CSVGGTGGSGNTIYF

J gene: TRBJ1-3
V gene: TRBV5-1
D gene: TRBD1
clone size: -
CDR3 DNA: TGCGCCAGCAGCAGGGACAGGGGGCTATCTGGAAACACCATATATTTT
CDR3 protein: CASSRDRGLSGNTIYF

J gene: TRBJ2-7
V gene: TRBV9
D gene: -
clone size: few
CDR3 DNA: TGTGCCAGCAGCTTAAATCCAGGGGCAGGTCGGTACGAGCAGTACTTC
CDR3 protein: CASSLNPGAGRYEQYF

J gene: TRBJ2-7
V gene: TRBV15
D gene: TRBD1
clone size: -
CDR3 DNA: TGTGCCACCAGCAGAGAATGGGGACAGGGGGCGTGGGAGCAGTACTTC
CDR3 protein: CATSREWGQGAWEQYF

J gene: TRBJ2-7
V gene: TRBV9
D gene: TRBD1
clone size: -
CDR3 DNA: TGTGCCAGCAGCCTGGGACAGGATTATGAGCAGTACTTC
CDR3 protein: CASSLGQDYEQYF

J gene: TRBJ2-5
V gene: TRBV24-1
D gene: TRBD1
clone size: -
CDR3 DNA: TGTGCCACCAGTGATTTGCAGGGGGCGGTAACGGAGACCCAGTACTTC
CDR3 protein: CATSDLQGAVTETQYF

J gene: TRBJ1-2
V gene: TRBV18
D gene: TRBD1
clone size: -
CDR3 DNA: TGTGCCAGCTCATATGGGACAGATTATGGCTACACCTTC
CDR3 protein: CASSYGTDYGYTF